Listed here is a single T cell receptor (beta chain). Its antigen is unknown. The sample is drawn from a study of cytomegalovirus exposure and HLA in healthy donors. The PCR contained 60 Vbeta and 13 Jbeta primers. Using immunoSEQ multiplex PCR, the repertoire was profiled, and TCRdb retains in-frame clones only, with some absent. The data hold roughly 130,000 clones, with 70% to 80% observed a single time. The junction had 9 bases not matched to a gene; V was cut back by 4 bases and J by 5 bases. Germline CDR1 and CDR2: SGDLS and YYNGEE. There are 17 residues in the CDR3. Findings of the study overall: Some V segments (TRBV6-2 and TRBV6-3 among them) were excluded as indistinguishable.

The receptor comes from a woman in her fifties or sixties in good health and CMV-seropositive. Material for sequencing was PBMCs. The chain links TRBV9 to TRBJ2-5; TRBD2 matches 15 bases. The CDR3 DNA sequence: TGTGCCAGCAGCCCCGGGACTAGCGGGGGGCGGGAGGAGACCCAGTACTTC. As protein: CASSPGTSGGREETQYF.